The 31 T cell receptor beta chains in this list originate from one sample, sequenced in a study of CD8+CD57+ T cells in acquired aplastic anemia. CD8+CD57+ cell expansion had been shown by flow cytometry in patients chosen for sequencing. TCR beta VDJ and CDR3 were profiled, and genomic DNA was the template. MiXCR was run by TCRdb on the reads, yielding one entry per CDR3 protein. Among about 120,000 distinct CDR3 sequences listed, 45% to 60% were seen once. Source material: sorted CD4+, CD8+, or CD8+CD57+ T cells (not recorded which) from PBMCs. The receptor set was obtained from a human donor with aplastic anemia.

The rearrangement links TRBV19 to TRBJ1-1; possibly TRBD1 for D (6 bases). Germline CDR1 and CDR2: LNHDA and SQIVND (reference sequence). Trimming took 6 bases from V and 4 from J, leaving 12 bases between them. This CDR3 has 13 residues. The CDR3 coding sequence is TGTGCCAGTAGGGTCAGGGGAGGCACTGAAGCTTTCTTT. Its translation: CASRVRGGTEAFF.

This rearrangement joins TRBV19 to TRBJ2-2; 7 bases are shared with TRBD2. The CDR3 runs to 14 residues. Per germline, CDR1 LNHDA and CDR2 SQIVND (reference sequence). The V and J ends lost 4 bases and 4 bases, in that order; junction bases with no gene match: 3. The CDR3 region is CASSRTSLTGELFF. The CDR3, as DNA: TGTGCCAGTAGTAGGACTAGTCTCACCGGGGAGCTGTTTTTT.

The sample holds a few counts of this clonotype. The chain has TRBV20-1 and TRBJ2-2, with 7 bases aligning to TRBD1. From germline, CDR1 is DFQATT and CDR2 SNEGSKA (reference sequence). J lost 2 bases, V lost 7 bases, and 10 bases had no gene match. The CDR3 loop spans 15 amino acids. CDR3 sequence (DNA): TGCAGTGTCGGATTACAGGGGCTAAACACCGGGGAGCTGTTTTTT. Its translation is CSVGLQGLNTGELFF.

DNA for the CDR3: TGTGCCACCCAGCTAGGGGCTGGAAACACCATATATTTT. This gives the protein CATQLGAGNTIYF. The chain joins TRBV10-3 to TRBJ1-3, with TRBD1 as a possible D gene (5 bases). The CDR3 is made up of 13 amino acids. The germline CDR1 and CDR2 sequences are ENHRY and SYGVKD. The V end lost 10 bases, the J end lost 2 bases, and 12 bases lay between the germline ends.

V and J are TRBV6-1 and TRBJ1-1, with TRBD1 as a possible D gene (5 bases). This CDR3 spans 11 amino acids. Trimming stripped 8 bases from V and 3 bases from J, with 7 bases between. Looked up from germline, CDR1 is MNHNS and CDR2 is SASEGT. The CDR3 is CASRGDTEAFF. DNA for the CDR3: TGTGCCAGCCGGGGCGACACTGAAGCTTTCTTT.

V is TRBV15 and J is TRBJ1-4, with unresolved D. CDR3 size: 13 residues. CDR1 is LNHNV and CDR2 is YYDKDF in the germline V gene (reference sequence). V was pared by 0 bases and J by 8 bases, with 7 bases between. The CDR3 nucleotides are TGTGCCACCAGCAGAGAAAGGAGAGAAAAACTGTTTTTT. The encoded protein is CATSRERREKLFF.

The chain combines TRBV7-9 with TRBJ2-2; no reliable D call. The V end was cut by 8 bases, the J end by 6 bases, with 10 bases between. CDR1 and CDR2 (germline): SEHNR, FQNEAQ (reference sequence). The CDR3 extends over 12 amino acids. The CDR3 loop reads CASEVIAGELFF. DNA for the CDR3: TGTGCCAGCGAAGTGATCGCCGGGGAGCTGTTTTTT.

This clonotype was seen more than once but under ten times. The rearrangement links TRBV2 to TRBJ2-1, with TRBD2 matching over 10 bases. The germline V gene has CDR1 SNHLY and CDR2 FYNNEI. J was trimmed by 9 bases and V by 7 bases; bases with no gene match: 6. This CDR3 region has 13 residues. The CDR3 loop is CASISGGVGEQFF. CDR3 nucleotides: TGTGCCAGCATCAGCGGGGGGGTAGGTGAGCAGTTCTTC.

This clonotype was seen ten or more times. The chain employs TRBV7-9 and TRBJ2-7, with 8 bases that match TRBD1. V trimming: 3 bases; J trimming: 1 base; junction bases outside the gene matches: 8. This CDR3 spans 16 amino acids. Germline V gene data show CDR1 as SEHNR and CDR2 as FQNEAQ (reference sequence). CDR3 protein: CASSFPGQGRSYEQYF. The CDR3 DNA is TGTGCCAGCAGCTTCCCTGGACAGGGCAGATCCTACGAGCAGTACTTC.

This rearrangement joins TRBV6-1 to TRBJ1-6, with D unclear. V was clipped by 6 bases and J by 10 bases, with 19 bases between them. The CDR3 runs to 15 residues. Germline V gives CDR1 MNHNS, CDR2 SASEGT. The CDR3 bases are TGTGCCAGCAGACCCGCAACCCAAATGGGCTCACCCCTCCACTTT. Residues: CASRPATQMGSPLHF.

On this clonotype: One end of the junction varies from germline; a read error may be responsible. V and J are TRBV10-3 and TRBJ2-1; D uncertain. Germline V lookup: CDR1 ENHRY, CDR2 SYGVKD. The CDR3 totals 14 residues. In DNA, the CDR3 is TGTGCCATCAGTGAGACGGAAGGCTACAGTGAGCAGTTCTTC. Encoded protein: CAISETEGYSEQFF.

This sequence joins TRBV20-1 and TRBJ2-7, with D possibly TRBD1 on 6 matching bases. The CDR3 extends over 12 amino acids. Deletions cut 4 bases from V and 3 bases from J, with 10 bases between. CDR1 DFQATT and CDR2 SNEGSKA come from the germline V gene (reference sequence). The CDR3 DNA is TGCAGTGCTAAGACGACAGGCTACGAGCAGTACTTC. Its protein product is CSAKTTGYEQYF.

The chain links TRBV5-4 to TRBJ2-7, with D tentatively TRBD1 (5 bases). The germline V gene encodes CDR1 SGHNT and CDR2 YYREEE (reference sequence). Trimming pared 0 bases from V and 4 bases from J, leaving 11 bases between. This CDR3 contains 14 residues. CDR3 DNA sequence: TGTGCCAGCAGCTTGGAATCGACAGAGTACGAGCAGTACTTC. Residues: CASSLESTEYEQYF.

The chain couples TRBV15 to TRBJ2-7, with D maybe TRBD1 (6 bases). The CDR3 is 14 residues long. CDR1 and CDR2 (germline): LNHNV, YYDKDF (reference sequence). With 1 base removed from V and 5 bases from J, the gap between germline ends came to 12 bases. The DNA of the CDR3 is TGTGCCACCAGCAGAGGTCAGGGGTTCAACGAGCAGTACTTC. Amino acid sequence: CATSRGQGFNEQYF.

This clonotype was seen only once. The genes are TRBV25-1 and TRBJ1-2; maybe TRBD1 (5 bases). The germline gives CDR1 MGHDK, CDR2 SYGVNS. The CDR3 totals 17 residues. Trimming took 5 bases from V and 2 from J, leaving 21 bases between them. CDR3: CASSSLTKVGPNYGYTF. CDR3 nucleotide sequence: TGTGCCAGCAGTTCTCTCACAAAGGTGGGACCCAACTATGGCTACACCTTC.

This clonotype has ten or more counts. The rearrangement links TRBV13 to TRBJ2-7; 7 nucleotides line up with TRBD1. The J segment lost 7 bases and the V segment lost 5 bases, leaving 2 bases of the junction unmatched. The CDR3 contains 11 residues. Germline values: CDR1 PRHDT, CDR2 FYEKMQ (reference sequence). The CDR3 is CASSLRGEQYF. The CDR3 DNA reads TGTGCCAGCAGCCTCAGGGGGGAGCAGTACTTC.

The gene calls are TRBV7-2 and TRBJ1-5; no firm D call. Germline-derived CDR1 and CDR2 are SGHTA and FQGNSA. V dropped 3 bases and J dropped 5 bases, with 8 bases sitting between them. CDR3 length equals 13 residues. CDR3 loop: CASSFATDQPQHF. Here the CDR3 DNA reads TGTGCCAGCAGCTTCGCAACAGATCAGCCCCAGCATTTT.

The sample holds a few counts of this clonotype. The J gene is TRBJ2-7, the V gene TRBV29-1, with 8 positions matching TRBD2. There are 13 residues in the CDR3. Germline lookup yields CDR1 SQVTM and CDR2 ANQGSEA. V lost 4 bases and J lost 3; bases outside the gene matches: 5. In nucleotides, the CDR3 is TGCAGCGTTGGGGATGCGGGGGGCTACGAGCAGTACTTC. Amino acids: CSVGDAGGYEQYF.

The V call is TRBV7-2, the J call TRBJ2-3, with 8 bases aligning to TRBD2. The CDR3 is made up of 11 amino acids. With 5 bases clipped from V and 11 bases from J, the junction kept 3 bases outside the gene matches. Germline V lookup: CDR1 SGHTA, CDR2 FQGNSA. CDR3 nucleotide sequence: TGTGCCAGCAGCACACTAGCGGAGCAGTATTTT. Its translation: CASSTLAEQYF.

This clonotype showed up just once. The rearrangement joins TRBV24-1 to TRBJ2-1; either TRBD1 or TRBD2 may supply D (7 bases each). Trimming removed 3 bases from V and 8 bases from J, with 16 bases in between. From germline, CDR1 is KGHDR and CDR2 SFDVKD. CDR3 length equals 15 residues. This chain's CDR3 is CATSDPGGDLHEQFF. CDR3 in DNA: TGTGCCACCAGTGATCCAGGGGGGGACTTACATGAGCAGTTCTTC.

V is TRBV6-5 and J is TRBJ2-2, with no clear D. Germline loops: CDR1 MNHEY, CDR2 SVGAGI. Trimming cost V 7 bases and J 4 bases, with 13 bases left between them. The CDR3 is 14 amino acids. The CDR3 DNA reads TGTGCCAGCAATTCCGGGCCCCTCACCGGGGAGCTGTTTTTT. The encoded protein is CASNSGPLTGELFF.

This clonotype was found a few times. This chain links TRBV5-5 with TRBJ2-7; 9 bases align to TRBD1. CDR3 length: 14 residues. Germline lookup yields CDR1 SGHKS and CDR2 YYEKEE (reference sequence). V trimming: 1 base; J trimming: 6 bases; junction bases outside the gene matches: 5. The CDR3 here is CASSLFSDRGEQYF. Here the CDR3 DNA reads TGTGCCAGCAGCTTGTTTTCGGACAGGGGCGAGCAGTACTTC.

This clonotype was picked up a small number of times. The rearrangement uses TRBV24-1 and TRBJ1-6; no clear D. This CDR3 spans 14 amino acids. V was pared by 0 bases and J by 6 bases, with 5 bases between. The germline V gene encodes CDR1 KGHDR and CDR2 SFDVKD. CDR3 bases: TGTGCCACCAGTGATTTGCAAGCTAATTCACCCCTCCACTTT. Protein product: CATSDLQANSPLHF.

A single count supports this clonotype. This chain connects TRBV5-1 to TRBJ2-1; TRBD2 matches at 10 bases. This CDR3 is 15 amino acids long. The trim removed 4 bases at V and 7 bases at J, leaving 8 bases unmatched. The V gene's germline CDR1 is SGHRS and CDR2 YFSETQ. The CDR3 protein is CASSISSGSMNEQFF. As DNA, the CDR3 is TGCGCCAGCAGCATTTCTAGCGGGAGTATGAATGAGCAGTTCTTC.

J is TRBJ1-1 and V is TRBV2; no clear D. The CDR3 loop spans 13 amino acids. Between the trimmed V and J ends, which lost 2 bases and 10 bases, there was a span of 14 bases. Germline CDR1 SNHLY, CDR2 FYNNEI. The CDR3 is CASSEFTDGAAFF. In nucleotides, the CDR3 is TGTGCCAGCAGTGAATTTACGGATGGAGCAGCTTTCTTT.

This clonotype was detected many times. This chain connects TRBV24-1 to TRBJ1-1; no firm D call. CDR3 length: 15 residues. The V end was cut by 4 bases, the J end by 4 bases, with 15 bases between. The germline V gene has CDR1 KGHDR and CDR2 SFDVKD. CDR3 sequence reads: CATSDPRDYPTEAFF. DNA of the CDR3: TGTGCCACCAGTGACCCCCGCGACTATCCCACTGAAGCTTTCTTT.

The gene calls are TRBV7-9 and TRBJ1-2; maybe TRBD1 (6 bases). CDR1 is SEHNR and CDR2 is FQNEAQ in the germline V gene (reference sequence). Trimming stripped 5 bases from V and 8 bases from J, with 15 bases between. The CDR3 is 13 residues long. CDR3 sequence (DNA): TGTGCCAGCAGCGTTCGGACAGAATCGGGCTACACCTTC. This codes for CASSVRTESGYTF.

The V call is TRBV6-1, the J call TRBJ2-1; TRBD1 aligns across 9 bases. Germline V gene lookup returns CDR1 MNHNS and CDR2 SASEGT. The CDR3 loop spans 16 amino acids. The V and J ends lost 6 bases and 7 bases, in that order; junction bases with no gene match: 13. CDR3 loop: CASSRTGQGGSNEQFF. Here the CDR3 DNA reads TGTGCCAGCAGCCGCACGGGACAGGGAGGTAGTAATGAGCAGTTCTTC.

CDR3 in amino acids: CASSRRRTQYF. The CDR3 nucleotides are TGTGCCAGCAGCCGCCGGAGGACCCAGTACTTC. The rearrangement joins TRBV7-2 to TRBJ2-5; D ambiguous. Trimming removed 5 bases at V and 7 bases at J, with 8 bases between. The CDR3 sequence is 11 residues long. Germline CDR1 is SGHTA and CDR2 is FQGNSA.

This clonotype was observed a few times. The J gene is TRBJ2-7, the V gene TRBV2; no reliable D call. CDR1 is SNHLY, CDR2 FYNNEI, per germline. V lost 5 bases and J lost 4, with 15 bases in between. The CDR3 totals 14 residues. The CDR3 DNA is TGTGCCAGCAGTAGCTCGCGCACACAATACGAGCAGTACTTC. This encodes CASSSSRTQYEQYF.

The chain recombines TRBV19 with TRBJ1-2; 7 nucleotides agree with TRBD1. Germline V gene sequence: CDR1 LNHDA, CDR2 SQIVND (reference sequence). The CDR3 covers 12 residues. V was pared by 5 bases and J by 6 bases, with 3 bases of the junction left unmatched. The CDR3 loop is CASSVDRDGYTF. The CDR3, as DNA: TGTGCCAGTAGTGTCGACAGGGATGGCTACACCTTC.